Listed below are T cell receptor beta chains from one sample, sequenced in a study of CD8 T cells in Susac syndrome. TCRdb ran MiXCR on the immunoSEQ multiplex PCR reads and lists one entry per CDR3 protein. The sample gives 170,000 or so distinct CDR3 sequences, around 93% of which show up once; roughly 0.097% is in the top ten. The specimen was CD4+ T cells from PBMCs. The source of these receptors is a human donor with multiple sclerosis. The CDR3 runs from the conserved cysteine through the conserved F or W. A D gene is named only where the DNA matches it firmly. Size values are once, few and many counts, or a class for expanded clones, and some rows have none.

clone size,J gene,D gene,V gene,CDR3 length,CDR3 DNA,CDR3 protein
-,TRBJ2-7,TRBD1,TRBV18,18,TGTGCCAGCTCACCAAAAATCGCCTGGGACAGTCCGTCCTACGAGCAGTACTTC,CASSPKIAWDSPSYEQYF
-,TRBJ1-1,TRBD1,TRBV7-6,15,TGTGCCAGCAGCCCCAGACAGGGGCCGGACACTGAAGCTTTCTTT,CASSPRQGPDTEAFF
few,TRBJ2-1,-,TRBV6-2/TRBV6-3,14,TGTGCCAGCAGGACAGGTGGGTCCTACAATGAGCAGTTCTTC,CASRTGGSYNEQFF
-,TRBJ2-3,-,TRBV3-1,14,TGTGCCAGCAGCCATAGGCGGGAAACAGATACGCAGTATTTT,CASSHRRETDTQYF
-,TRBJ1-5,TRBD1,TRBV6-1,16,TGTGCCAGCAGTCCGTCCCGACAGGGGGCAGTTCAGCCCCAGCATTTT,CASSPSRQGAVQPQHF
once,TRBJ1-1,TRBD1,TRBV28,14,TGTGCCAGCAGCACCGGGACAGCAAACACTGAAGCTTTCTTT,CASSTGTANTEAFF
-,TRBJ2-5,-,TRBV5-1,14,TGCGCCAGCAGCCCTGACACCTCACAAGAGACCCAGTACTTC,CASSPDTSQETQYF
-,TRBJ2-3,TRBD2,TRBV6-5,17,TGTGCCAGCAGTTATAGGGCTAGCGGAACCCGCCCAGATACGCAGTATTTT,CASSYRASGTRPDTQYF
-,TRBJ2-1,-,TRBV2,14,TGTGCCAGCAGTAGGGATAGGGGTCTAAATGAGCAGTTCTTC,CASSRDRGLNEQFF
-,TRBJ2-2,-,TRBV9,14,TGTGCCAGCAGCGTAAGACAGAGCACCGGGGAGCTGTTTTTT,CASSVRQSTGELFF
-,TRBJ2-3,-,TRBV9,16,TGTGCCAGCAGCGTCGCATCCGCGATTCGCACAGATACGCAGTATTTT,CASSVASAIRTDTQYF
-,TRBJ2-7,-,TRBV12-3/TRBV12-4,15,TGTGCCAGCAGTCCCCGAGGAGGGGGACTTACGGGGCAGTACTTC,CASSPRGGGLTGQYF
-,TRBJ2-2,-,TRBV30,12,TGTGCCTGGAGTACGGGCGGCGGGGAGCTGTTTTTT,CAWSTGGGELFF
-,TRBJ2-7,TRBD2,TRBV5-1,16,TGCGCCAGCAGCTTGGGCGGTAGCGGGTACTCCTACGAGCAGTACTTC,CASSLGGSGYSYEQYF
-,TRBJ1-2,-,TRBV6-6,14,TGTGCCAGCAGTTACGAAGGAGGAGGGGGAGGCTACACCTTC,CASSYEGGGGGYTF
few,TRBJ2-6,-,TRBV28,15,TGTGCCAGCAGTTTAGAATCCTCTGGGGCCAACGTCCTGACTTTC,CASSLESSGANVLTF
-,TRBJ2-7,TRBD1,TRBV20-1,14,TGCAGTGCTCCCCCTCCGGGACAGACCCACGAGCAGTACTTC,CSAPPPGQTHEQYF
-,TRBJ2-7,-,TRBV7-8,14,TGTGCCAGCAGCCCCCGGGTCAAAATCTACGAGCAGTACTTC,CASSPRVKIYEQYF
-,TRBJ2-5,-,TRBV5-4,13,TGTGCCAGCAGCTTGTATGGATCAGAGACCCAGTACTTC,CASSLYGSETQYF
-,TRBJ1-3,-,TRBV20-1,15,TGCAGTGCCCCGGACAGAAGAGGCTCTGGAAACACCATATATTTT,CSAPDRRGSGNTIYF
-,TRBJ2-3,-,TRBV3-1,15,TGTGCCAGCAGCCAAGGGAAGCTTGACACAGATACGCAGTATTTT,CASSQGKLDTDTQYF
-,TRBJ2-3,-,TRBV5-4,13,TGTGCCAGCAGTTATGGACGACCAGATACGCAGTATTTT,CASSYGRPDTQYF
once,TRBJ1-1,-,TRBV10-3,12,TGTGCCATCGCTTCCACGGGGTCAGAAGCTTTCTTT,CAIASTGSEAFF
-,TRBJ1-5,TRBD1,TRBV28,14,TGTGCCAGCTTTCCGGGACAGGGCTATCAGCCCCAGCATTTT,CASFPGQGYQPQHF
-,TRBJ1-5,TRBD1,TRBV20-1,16,TGCAGTGCTAGAAAACCGGGACAGGCTTACAATCAGCCCCAGCATTTT,CSARKPGQAYNQPQHF
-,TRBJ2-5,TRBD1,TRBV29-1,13,TGCAGCGTTGATGACAGGGTGCAAGAGACCCAGTACTTC,CSVDDRVQETQYF
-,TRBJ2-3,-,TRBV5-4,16,TGTGCCAGCAGCTTGCCCGGACAGTCGAGCACAGATACGCAGTATTTT,CASSLPGQSSTDTQYF
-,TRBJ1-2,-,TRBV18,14,TGTGCCAGCTCAACGGCGGGGGGAAACTATGGCTACACCTTC,CASSTAGGNYGYTF
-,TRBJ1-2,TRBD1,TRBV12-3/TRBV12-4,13,TGTGCCAGCAGTTTAGCGCGGGACAGGATGTACACCTTC,CASSLARDRMYTF
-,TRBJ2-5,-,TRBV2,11,TGTGCCAGCGGTCGGGCGGAGACCCAGTACTTC,CASGRAETQYF
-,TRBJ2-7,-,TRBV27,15,TGTGCCAGCAGTTTTTCAGCCGGGCTGCGGGGCGAGCAGTACTTC,CASSFSAGLRGEQYF
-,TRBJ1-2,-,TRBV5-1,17,TGCGCCAGCAGCTTGGATGGGGGGCGCGGTTCTCCATATGGCTACACCTTC,CASSLDGGRGSPYGYTF
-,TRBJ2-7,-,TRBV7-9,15,TGTGCCAGCAGCTCCTACTCGCACCTGGCCTACGAGCAGTACTTC,CASSSYSHLAYEQYF
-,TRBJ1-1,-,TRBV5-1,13,TGCGCCAGCGGGAGGGGTCGGAACACTGAAGCTTTCTTT,CASGRGRNTEAFF
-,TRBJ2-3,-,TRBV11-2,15,TGTGCCAGCAGCCTGTCGCGGCGCGAACGAGATACGCAGTATTTT,CASSLSRRERDTQYF
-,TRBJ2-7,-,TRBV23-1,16,TGCGCCAGCAGTCAATTGACCCGCCTAAACTGTCGCGAGCAGTACTTC,CASSQLTRLNCREQYF
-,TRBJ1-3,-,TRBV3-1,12,TGTGCCAGCAGCCAAGATAGGGGACACCCTCATTTT,CASSQDRGHPHF
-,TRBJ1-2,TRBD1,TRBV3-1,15,TGTGCCAGCAGATTAGCAGGGGGCGCGGACTATGGCTACACCTTC,CASRLAGGADYGYTF
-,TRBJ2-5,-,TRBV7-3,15,TGTGCCAGCAGCTTTACCGGGACAACTCAAGAGACCCAGTACTTC,CASSFTGTTQETQYF
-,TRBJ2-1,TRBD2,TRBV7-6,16,TGTGCCAGCAGCTTAGAGGGCGGGAGAACCTACAATGAGCAGTTCTTC,CASSLEGGRTYNEQFF
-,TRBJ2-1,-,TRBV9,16,TGTGCCAGCAGCGCTCTAGGAGGACTCTCCTACAATGAGCAGTTCTTC,CASSALGGLSYNEQFF
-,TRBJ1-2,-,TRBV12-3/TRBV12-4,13,TGTGCTGTGAAGGGGTCTTTCGGCTATGGCTACACCTTC,CAVKGSFGYGYTF
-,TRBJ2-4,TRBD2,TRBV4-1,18,TGCGCCAGCAGCCGCGGACTAGCGGGGGGCTTAGCCAAAAACATTCAGTACTTC,CASSRGLAGGLAKNIQYF
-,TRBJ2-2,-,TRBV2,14,TGTGCCAGCGGCCAGCGGTTAAGCACCGGGGAGCTGTTTTTT,CASGQRLSTGELFF
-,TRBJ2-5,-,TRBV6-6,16,TGTGCCAGCAGTTACTCCCTGGGCACTTACCAAGAGACCCAGTACTTC,CASSYSLGTYQETQYF
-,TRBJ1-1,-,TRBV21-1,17,TGTGCCAGCAGCAAAAAAGGGTCCCCAGTCCCTGGGGCTGAAGCTTTCTTT,CASSKKGSPVPGAEAFF
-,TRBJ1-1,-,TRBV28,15,TGTGCCAGCAGTCCCGGGGGTCGGCTGAACACTGAAGCTTTCTTT,CASSPGGRLNTEAFF
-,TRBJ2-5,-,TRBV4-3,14,TGCGCCAGCAGCCAAGAGAGGATAGGGACGACCCAGTACTTC,CASSQERIGTTQYF
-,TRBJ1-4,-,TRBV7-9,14,TGTGCCAGCAGCCGACAACAGGGTGTTGGAAAACTGTTTTTT,CASSRQQGVGKLFF
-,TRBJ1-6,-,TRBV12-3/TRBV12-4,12,TGTGCCAGCAGTTTCCCGTATTCACCCCTCCACTTT,CASSFPYSPLHF
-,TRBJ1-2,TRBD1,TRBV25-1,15,TGTGCCAGCAGTAGCATACAGGACAGGGGGCTGCGCTACACCTTC,CASSSIQDRGLRYTF
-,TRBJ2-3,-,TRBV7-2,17,TGTGCCAGCAGCTTAGACGCAGGCGGGGCCGGCACAGATACGCAGTATTTT,CASSLDAGGAGTDTQYF
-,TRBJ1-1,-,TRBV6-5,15,TGTGCCAGCAGTTACGGGGGGCCGGGGAACACTGAAGCTTTCTTT,CASSYGGPGNTEAFF
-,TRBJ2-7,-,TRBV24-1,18,TGTGCCACCAGTGATTCCCAAACTAATTCAGGGAACTCCTACGAGCAGTACTTC,CATSDSQTNSGNSYEQYF